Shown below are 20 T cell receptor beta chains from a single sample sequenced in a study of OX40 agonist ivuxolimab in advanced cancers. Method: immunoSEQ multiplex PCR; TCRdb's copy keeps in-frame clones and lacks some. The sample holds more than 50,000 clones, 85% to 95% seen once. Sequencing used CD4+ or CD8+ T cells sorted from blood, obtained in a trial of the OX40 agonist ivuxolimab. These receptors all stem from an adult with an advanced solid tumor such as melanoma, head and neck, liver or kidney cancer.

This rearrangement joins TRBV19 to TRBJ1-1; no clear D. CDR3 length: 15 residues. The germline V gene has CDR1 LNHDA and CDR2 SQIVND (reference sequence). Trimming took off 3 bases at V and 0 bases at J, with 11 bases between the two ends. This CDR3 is CASSMGKSMNTEAFF. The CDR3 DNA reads TGTGCCAGTAGTATGGGGAAGTCAATGAACACTGAAGCTTTCTTT.

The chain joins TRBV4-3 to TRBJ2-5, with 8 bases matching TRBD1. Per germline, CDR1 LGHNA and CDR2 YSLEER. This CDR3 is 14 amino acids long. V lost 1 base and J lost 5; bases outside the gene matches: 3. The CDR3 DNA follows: TGCGCCAGCAGCCAAGCGACAGGGGTGGAGACCCAGTACTTC. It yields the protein CASSQATGVETQYF.

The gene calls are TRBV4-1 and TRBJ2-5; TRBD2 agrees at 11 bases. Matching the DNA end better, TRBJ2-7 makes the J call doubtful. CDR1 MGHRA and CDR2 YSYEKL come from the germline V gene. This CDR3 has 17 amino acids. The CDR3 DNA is TGCGCCAGCAGCCGCGGGGTCCAACTAGCGGGAGATATCGAGCAGTACTTC. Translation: CASSRGVQLAGDIEQYF.

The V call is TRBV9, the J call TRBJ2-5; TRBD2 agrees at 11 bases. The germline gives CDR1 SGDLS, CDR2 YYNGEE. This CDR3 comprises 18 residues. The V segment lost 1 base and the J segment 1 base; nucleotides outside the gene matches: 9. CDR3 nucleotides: TGTGCCAGCAGCGTATTGCCTGGGCTAGCGGGGGGCCAAGAGACCCAGTACTTC. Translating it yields CASSVLPGLAGGQETQYF.

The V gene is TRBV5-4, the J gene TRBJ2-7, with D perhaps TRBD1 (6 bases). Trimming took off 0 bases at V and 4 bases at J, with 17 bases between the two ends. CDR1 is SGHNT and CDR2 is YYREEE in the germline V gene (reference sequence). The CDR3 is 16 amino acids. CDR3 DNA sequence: TGTGCCAGCAGCTTGGGCGAGTTGAATACAGGGTACGAGCAGTACTTC. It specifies CASSLGELNTGYEQYF.

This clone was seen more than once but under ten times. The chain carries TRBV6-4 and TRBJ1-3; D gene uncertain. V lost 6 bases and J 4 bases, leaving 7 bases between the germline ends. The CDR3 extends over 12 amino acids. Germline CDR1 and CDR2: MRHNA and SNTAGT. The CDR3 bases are TGTGCCAGCAGCTGCCAAGGAAACACCATATATTTT. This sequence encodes CASSCQGNTIYF.

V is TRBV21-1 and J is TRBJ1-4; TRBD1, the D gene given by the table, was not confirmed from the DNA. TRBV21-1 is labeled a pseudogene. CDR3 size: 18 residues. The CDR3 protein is CASSLVTGEYRVNEKLFF. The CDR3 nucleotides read TGTGCCAGCAGCCTAGTCACAGGGGAATATCGAGTTAATGAAAAACTGTTTTTT.

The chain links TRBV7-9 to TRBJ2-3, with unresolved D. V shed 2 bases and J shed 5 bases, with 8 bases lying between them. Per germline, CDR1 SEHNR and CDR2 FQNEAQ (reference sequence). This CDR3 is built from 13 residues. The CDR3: CASSLSTGDTQYF. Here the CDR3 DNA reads TGTGCCAGCAGCTTATCGACCGGAGATACGCAGTATTTT.

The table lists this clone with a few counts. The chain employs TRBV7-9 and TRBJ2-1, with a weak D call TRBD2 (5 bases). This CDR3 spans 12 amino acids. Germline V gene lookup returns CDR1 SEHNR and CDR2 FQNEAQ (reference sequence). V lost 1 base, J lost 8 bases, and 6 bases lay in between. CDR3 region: CASSLGSDEQFF. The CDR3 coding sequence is TGTGCCAGCAGCTTAGGTAGCGATGAGCAGTTCTTC.

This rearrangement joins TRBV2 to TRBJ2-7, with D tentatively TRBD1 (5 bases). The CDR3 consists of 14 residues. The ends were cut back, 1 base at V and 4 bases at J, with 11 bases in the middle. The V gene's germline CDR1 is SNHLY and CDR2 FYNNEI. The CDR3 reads CASSEVGPGYEQYF. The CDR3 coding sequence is TGTGCCAGCAGTGAAGTGGGGCCAGGATACGAGCAGTACTTC.

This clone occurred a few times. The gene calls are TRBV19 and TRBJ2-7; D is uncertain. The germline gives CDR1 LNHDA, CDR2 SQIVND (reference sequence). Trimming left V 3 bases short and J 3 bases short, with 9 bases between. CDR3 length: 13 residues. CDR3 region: CASSMFVGYEQYF. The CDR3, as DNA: TGTGCCAGTAGTATGTTCGTCGGCTACGAGCAGTACTTC.

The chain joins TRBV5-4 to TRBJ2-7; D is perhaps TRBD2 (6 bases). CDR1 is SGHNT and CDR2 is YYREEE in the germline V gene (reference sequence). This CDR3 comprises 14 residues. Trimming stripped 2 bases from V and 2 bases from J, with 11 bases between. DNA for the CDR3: TGTGCCAGCAGCTTTAAGGGCGGGACCTACGAGCAGTACTTC. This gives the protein CASSFKGGTYEQYF.

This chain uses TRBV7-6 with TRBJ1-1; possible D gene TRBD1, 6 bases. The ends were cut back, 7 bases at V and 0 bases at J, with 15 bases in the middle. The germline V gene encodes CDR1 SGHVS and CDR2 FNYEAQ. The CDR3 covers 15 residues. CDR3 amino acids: CASTPTGFMNTEAFF. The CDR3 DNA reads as TGTGCCAGCACCCCGACAGGATTTATGAACACTGAAGCTTTCTTT. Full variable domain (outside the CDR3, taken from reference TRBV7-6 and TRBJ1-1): GAGVSQSPRYKVTKRGQDVALRCDPISGHVSLYWYRQALGQGPEFLTYFNYEAQQDKSGLPNDRFSAERPEGSISTLTIQRTEQRDSAMYRCASTPTGFMNTEAFFGQGTRLTVV.

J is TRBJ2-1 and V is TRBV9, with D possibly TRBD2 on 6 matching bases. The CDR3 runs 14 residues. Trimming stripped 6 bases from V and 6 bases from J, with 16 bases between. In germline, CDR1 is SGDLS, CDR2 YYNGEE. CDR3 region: CASMEGERGNEQFF. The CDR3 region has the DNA TGTGCCAGCATGGAGGGAGAGAGGGGCAATGAGCAGTTCTTC. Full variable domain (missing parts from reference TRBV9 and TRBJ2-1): DSGVTQTPKHLITATGQRVTLRCSPRSGDLSVYWYQQSLDQGLQFLIQYYNGEERAKGNILERFSAQQFPDLHSELNLSSLELGDSALYFCASMEGERGNEQFFGPGTRLTVL.

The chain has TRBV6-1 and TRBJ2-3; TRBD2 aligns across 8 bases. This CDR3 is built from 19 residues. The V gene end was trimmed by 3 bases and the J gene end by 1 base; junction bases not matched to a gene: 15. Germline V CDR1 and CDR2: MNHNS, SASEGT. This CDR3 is CASSDPPVGSGTRTDTQYF. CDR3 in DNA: TGTGCCAGCAGTGACCCCCCGGTTGGTAGCGGGACCCGCACAGATACGCAGTATTTT.

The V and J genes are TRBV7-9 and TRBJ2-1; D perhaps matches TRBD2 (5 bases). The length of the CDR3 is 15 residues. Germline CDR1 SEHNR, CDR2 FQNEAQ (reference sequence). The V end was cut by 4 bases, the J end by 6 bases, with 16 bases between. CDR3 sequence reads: CASSSLSTGSNEQFF. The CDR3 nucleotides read TGTGCCAGCAGCTCACTAAGTACGGGGAGCAATGAGCAGTTCTTC.

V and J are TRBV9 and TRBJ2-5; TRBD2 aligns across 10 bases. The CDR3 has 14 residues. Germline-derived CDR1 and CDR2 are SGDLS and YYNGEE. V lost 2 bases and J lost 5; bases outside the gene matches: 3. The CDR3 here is CASSVGSGRETQYF. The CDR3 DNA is TGTGCCAGCAGCGTTGGTAGCGGGAGGGAGACCCAGTACTTC. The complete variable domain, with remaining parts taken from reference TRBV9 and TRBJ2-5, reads DSGVTQTPKHLITATGQRVTLRCSPRSGDLSVYWYQQSLDQGLQFLIQYYNGEERAKGNILERFSAQQFPDLHSELNLSSLELGDSALYFCASSVGSGRETQYFGPGTRLLVL.

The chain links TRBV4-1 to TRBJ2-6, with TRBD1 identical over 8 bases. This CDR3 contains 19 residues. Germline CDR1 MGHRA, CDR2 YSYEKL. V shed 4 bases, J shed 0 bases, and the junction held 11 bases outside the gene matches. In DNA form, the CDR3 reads TGCGCCAGCAGCCCCCTGGGGACAGGAGACAACTCTGGGGCCAACGTCCTGACTTTC. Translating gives CASSPLGTGDNSGANVLTF.

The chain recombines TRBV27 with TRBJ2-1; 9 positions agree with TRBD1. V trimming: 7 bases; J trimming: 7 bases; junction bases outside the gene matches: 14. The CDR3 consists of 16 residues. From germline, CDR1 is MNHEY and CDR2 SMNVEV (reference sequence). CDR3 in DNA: TGTGCCAGCACCCTAACGTTACGGACAGGGGAGAATGAGCAGTTCTTC. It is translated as CASTLTLRTGENEQFF.

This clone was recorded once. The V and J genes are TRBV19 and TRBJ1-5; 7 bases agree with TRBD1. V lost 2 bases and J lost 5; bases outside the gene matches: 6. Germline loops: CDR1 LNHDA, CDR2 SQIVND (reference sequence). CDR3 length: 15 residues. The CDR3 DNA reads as TGTGCCAGTAGTATAATACGACAGGGATATCAGCCCCAGCATTTT. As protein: CASSIIRQGYQPQHF.